The 11 T cell receptor beta chains below come from one sample, sequenced in a study of shared clonotypes between healthy human individuals. Data came from immunoSEQ multiplex PCR; TCRdb stores just in-frame clones and leaves some out. Here the sample spans hundreds of thousands of clones, roughly 96% being singletons. Naive CD8 isolation took CD45RO-negative cells positively selected for CCR7 and excluded terminally differentiated effector memory CD45RA+ cells. The sample consisted of naive CD8+ T cells sorted from blood. The receptor source for this set is a woman in her twenties or thirties in good health.

This chain links TRBV11-3 with TRBJ2-5; D is ambiguous. The V gene's germline CDR1 is SGHNT and CDR2 YENEEA. V was cut by 0 bases and J by 0 bases, with 2 bases left in between. CDR3 length: 13 residues. The chain's CDR3 is CASSLENQETQYF. DNA for the CDR3: TGTGCCAGCAGCTTAGAGAACCAAGAGACCCAGTACTTC.

This chain connects TRBV6-5 to TRBJ1-1; D perhaps matches TRBD1 (6 bases). The CDR3 consists of 15 residues. Between the trimmed V and J ends, which lost 0 bases and 6 bases, there was a span of 14 bases. Germline assignment: CDR1 MNHEY and CDR2 SVGAGI. CDR3 region: CASSYSTGQAPEAFF. The CDR3 coding sequence is TGTGCCAGCAGTTACTCGACGGGACAAGCCCCTGAAGCTTTCTTT.

A word on this clone: Other DNA sequences within the sample encode an identical CDR3. The chain has TRBV5-1 and TRBJ2-7, with a tentative D call TRBD1 (6 bases). Germline V gives CDR1 SGHRS, CDR2 YFSETQ. V was pared by 4 bases and J by 4 bases, with 12 bases between. This CDR3 comprises 13 residues. The CDR3 DNA is TGCGCCAGCAGCACCGGACAGCGGTACGAGCAGTACTTC. This encodes CASSTGQRYEQYF.

J is TRBJ2-2 and V is TRBV5-1; D unclear. The V end was cut by 1 base, the J end by 5 bases, with 15 bases between. The CDR3 is 16 amino acids. Germline V gene data show CDR1 as SGHRS and CDR2 as YFSETQ. In DNA, the CDR3 is TGCGCCAGCAGCTTGCAGGTCCCACGGTGGACCGGGGAGCTGTTTTTT. Translated: CASSLQVPRWTGELFF.

The V call is TRBV11-2, the J call TRBJ2-7, with 9 bases fitting TRBD1. The CDR3 length is 16 residues. J was trimmed by 1 base and V by 1 base; bases with no gene match: 5. Looked up from germline, CDR1 is SGHAT and CDR2 is FQNNGV. CDR3 sequence (DNA): TGTGCCAGCAGCTTAGTCTACAGGGGGCAATCCTACGAGCAGTACTTC. This encodes CASSLVYRGQSYEQYF. The complete variable domain, with remaining parts taken from reference TRBV11-2 and TRBJ2-7, reads EAGVAQSPRYKIIEKRQSVAFWCNPISGHATLYWYQQILGQGPKLLIQFQNNGVVDDSQLPKDRFSAERLKGVDSTLKIQPAKLEDSAVYLCASSLVYRGQSYEQYFGPGTRLTVT.

The CDR3 protein is CASLRDNTDTQYF. CDR3 nucleotides: TGTGCCAGCCTTCGGGACAACACAGATACGCAGTATTTT. V usage is TRBV6-6 and J usage is TRBJ2-3; a possible D gene is TRBD1 (6 bases). The CDR3 covers 13 residues. Germline CDR1 MNHNY, CDR2 SVGAGI (reference sequence). V was clipped by 8 bases and J by 2 bases, with 11 bases between them.

This clone was recorded a few times. This chain connects TRBV7-6 to TRBJ2-2; 8 bases fit TRBD1. The ends lost 5 bases at V and 8 bases at J; junction bases unmatched: 13. Looked up from germline, CDR1 is SGHVS and CDR2 is FNYEAQ. The CDR3 loop spans 16 amino acids. CDR3 coding DNA: TGTGCCAGCAGCCACCGGGACAGGAGCAATCCGGGGGAGCTGTTTTTT. This encodes CASSHRDRSNPGELFF.

The genes are TRBV27 and TRBJ2-7; D uncertain. Trimming removed 5 bases from V and 2 bases from J, with 10 bases in between. Germline CDR1 reads MNHEY; CDR2 reads SMNVEV (reference sequence). The CDR3 is 13 amino acids. CDR3 nucleotides: TGTGCCAGCAGTCCACCCCTCACCTACGAGCAGTACTTC. It yields the protein CASSPPLTYEQYF.

This clone is a singleton in its sample. V usage is TRBV5-1 and J usage is TRBJ1-2; no clear D gene. V was clipped by 0 bases and J by 8 bases, with 11 bases between them. Germline CDR1 SGHRS, CDR2 YFSETQ. The length of the CDR3 is 13 residues. The CDR3 spells CASSLVDGEGYTF. In DNA, the CDR3 is TGCGCCAGCAGCTTGGTAGATGGAGAGGGCTACACCTTC.

The chain links TRBV4-2 to TRBJ2-1; D not resolved. Germline CDR1 reads LGHNA; CDR2 reads YNFKEQ. The CDR3 loop spans 13 amino acids. V was pared by 2 bases and J by 6 bases, with 8 bases between. CDR3 region: CASSQFPGNEQFF. For the CDR3, the DNA is TGTGCCAGCAGCCAATTTCCCGGCAATGAGCAGTTCTTC.

V and J are TRBV4-1 and TRBJ2-7; TRBD2 might be the D (6 bases). This CDR3 spans 16 amino acids. Germline CDR1 reads MGHRA; CDR2 reads YSYEKL. The germline V and J ends were trimmed by 8 bases and 2 bases, with 22 bases remaining between them. CDR3: CASARDGSLSTYEQYF. CDR3 coding DNA: TGCGCCAGCGCAAGGGACGGGAGCTTATCTACCTACGAGCAGTACTTC.